The table lists the clone carrying this T cell receptor (beta chain) with a few counts. Antigen unknown. This specimen belongs to a study of shared clonotypes between healthy human individuals. Everyone who donated was a Caucasian adult who lived in Nashville, Tennessee. Sequencing was at deep level. This table comes from immunoSEQ multiplex PCR, and its TCRdb copy is limited to in-frame clones, with some not included. Among 950,000 to 1,100,000 clones listed, 75% to 80% were seen once. Study-wide results and caveats: The low donor count limited represented genetic and exposure-history diversity. Clonotypes shared by all four donors outscored non-shared clonotypes in generation probability.

The CDR3 length is 16 residues. Between the trimmed V and J ends, which lost 1 base and 1 base, there was a span of 11 bases. Per germline, CDR1 MGHRA and CDR2 YSYEKL. The chain is built from TRBV4-1 and TRBJ2-1; TRBD1 might be the D (6 bases). Input material: memory CD4+ T cells from PBMCs. The subset: CD45RA-negative fraction. The clonotype was recovered from a man between 18 and 29 years old in good health. Some clones in this sample may be carry-over from other donors' samples. In DNA, the CDR3 is TGCGCCAGCAGCCAAGGACGGGGACAATCCTACAATGAGCAGTTCTTC. It codes for CASSQGRGQSYNEQFF.